The next 8 T cell receptor beta chains were all read from a single sample in a study of Tregs in tolerant kidney transplant recipients. Profiling relied on immunoSEQ multiplex PCR, and the TCRdb table lists in-frame clones only, not all of them. The table records 95,000 to 120,000 clones, nearly 90% of them present only once. Sequenced here: CD4+ T cells from blood, sampled before the transplant. The source is a human donor who received a combined kidney and bone marrow transplant.

V usage is TRBV2 and J usage is TRBJ2-7; maybe TRBD2 (5 bases). This CDR3 contains 11 residues. V shed 8 bases and J shed 5 bases, with 10 bases lying between them. CDR1 is SNHLY, CDR2 FYNNEI, per germline. CDR3 residues: CASSFGDEQYF. In DNA, the CDR3 is TGTGCCAGCTCCTTCGGGGACGAGCAGTACTTC.

This chain uses TRBV28 with TRBJ1-1; TRBD1 might be the D (6 bases). CDR1 and CDR2 from the germline V gene are MDHEN and SYDVKM. With 8 bases removed from V and 5 bases from J, the gap between germline ends came to 12 bases. The CDR3 is made up of 12 amino acids. The CDR3 loop reads CASRGAMTEAFF. DNA of the CDR3: TGTGCCAGCCGGGGGGCCATGACTGAAGCTTTCTTT.

The chain uses TRBV6-5 and TRBJ1-2, with 8 bases aligning to TRBD1. V trimming: 6 bases; J trimming: 5 bases; junction bases outside the gene matches: 11. CDR3 length: 15 residues. Per the germline V gene, CDR1 is MNHEY and CDR2 is SVGAGI. The CDR3 DNA sequence: TGTGCCAGCAGGCTAGGGCGGACAGGGTGGTATGGCTACACCTTC. Protein sequence: CASRLGRTGWYGYTF.

The chain uses TRBV7-9 and TRBJ2-4; the D gene is possibly TRBD2 (5 bases). Trimming shortened V by 0 bases and J by 10 bases, and 13 bases separated the two germline ends. The CDR3 length is 14 residues. CDR1 and CDR2 (germline): SEHNR, FQNEAQ (reference sequence). The CDR3 spells CASSLALGPGIQYF. In DNA, the CDR3 is TGTGCCAGCAGCTTAGCGCTGGGCCCGGGAATTCAGTACTTC.

The chain joins TRBV4-3 to TRBJ2-1, with 12 bases matching TRBD2. V shed 4 bases, J shed 9 bases, and the junction held 7 bases outside the gene matches. The CDR3 is 15 amino acids. The germline CDR1 and CDR2 sequences are LGHNA and YSLEER. CDR3 nucleotides: TGCGCCAGCAGCCCCCGGGGACTAGCGGGCCTTGAGCAGTTCTTC. Residues: CASSPRGLAGLEQFF.

J is TRBJ1-6 and V is TRBV7-2, with D perhaps matching TRBD1 (5 bases). This CDR3 has 15 amino acids. The V gene lost 3 bases and the J gene lost 0 bases, with 6 bases spanning the gap. CDR1 is SGHTA and CDR2 is FQGNSA in the germline V gene. This chain's CDR3 is CASSFDSSYNSPLHF. Here the CDR3 DNA reads TGTGCCAGCAGCTTTGACAGCTCCTATAATTCACCCCTCCACTTT.

V is TRBV7-2 and J is TRBJ1-1; 7 positions match TRBD1. The V segment lost 6 bases and the J segment 0 bases; nucleotides outside the gene matches: 10. CDR3 length: 16 amino acids. The germline gives CDR1 SGHTA, CDR2 FQGNSA. The CDR3 spells CASSSSAGTVNTEAFF. CDR3 nucleotides: TGTGCCAGCAGTTCATCGGCAGGGACAGTGAACACTGAAGCTTTCTTT.

The V gene is TRBV5-1, the J gene TRBJ2-7; 10 nucleotides match TRBD2. Germline V gene lookup returns CDR1 SGHRS and CDR2 YFSETQ. This CDR3 spans 13 amino acids. V was pared by 5 bases and J by 6 bases, with 5 bases of the junction left unmatched. Here the CDR3 reads CASRPGLASEQYF. The CDR3 nucleotides are TGCGCCAGCAGACCGGGACTAGCGTCCGAGCAGTACTTC.